A selection of T cell receptor beta chains follows, all from one sample in a study of blood T cell repertoires in COVID-19. TCRdb keeps only in-frame clones here, not all; method: immunoSEQ multiplex PCR. The table includes about 170,000 clones, 65% to 85% detected once. The specimen sequenced was peripheral blood. The source is a man aged 65 to 79 with active or convalescent COVID-19. Each CDR3 is given with its conserved first and last residue. The D gene is left open where the match is weak. The size entry is marked missing in some rows and otherwise reads once, few, many or a size class.

>TRBJ1-1|many|TRBD1|TRBV12-5
TGTGCTAGTGGCCCTAAAGACAGGGGGAAGACTGAAGCTTTCTTT
CASGPKDRGKTEAFF
>TRBJ2-5|.|.|TRBV29-1
TGCAGCGCCTCGGGACTTGGGCGGGAAGAGACCCAGTACTTC
CSASGLGREETQYF
>TRBJ2-3|.|TRBD1|TRBV7-2
TGTGCCAGCAGCTTAGCCCGACAGGGGTTAAGGGATACGCAGTATTTT
CASSLARQGLRDTQYF
>TRBJ1-2|.|.|TRBV9
TGTGCCAGCAGCCCCCGGTGGGGCAACTATGGCTACACCTTC
CASSPRWGNYGYTF
>TRBJ2-7|.|.|TRBV7-8
TGTGCCAGCAGCTTACTGCAGGGCCCATCCTACGAGCAGTACTTC
CASSLLQGPSYEQYF
>TRBJ2-7|.|.|TRBV28
TGTGCCAGCAGTCCCCGACAGGCGGGCGCCTACGAGCAGTACTTC
CASSPRQAGAYEQYF
>TRBJ1-2|few|.|TRBV30
TGTGCCTGGACGCCCAGGGGCTCGAGTAACTATGGCTACACCTTC
CAWTPRGSSNYGYTF
>TRBJ1-1|.|.|TRBV14
TGTGCCAGCAGCCAAGACCGGAACACTGAAGCTTTCTTT
CASSQDRNTEAFF
>TRBJ1-2|few|TRBD1|TRBV7-2
TGTGCCAGCAGCTTAGCTGGGACAGGGACCGGCTACACCTTC
CASSLAGTGTGYTF
>TRBJ1-1|.|TRBD1|TRBV24-1
TGTGCCACGGCCCCCGGGACAGGGAGGGGGACTGAAGCTTTCTTT
CATAPGTGRGTEAFF
>TRBJ1-4|.|.|TRBV6-5
TGTGCCAGCAGCCACCAGGGTGTGGAGAATGAAAAACTGTTTTTT
CASSHQGVENEKLFF
>TRBJ2-6|.|TRBD1|TRBV24-1
TGTGCCACCAGTGTGGGCAGGGGGCCGTCTGGGGCCAACGTCCTGACTTTC
CATSVGRGPSGANVLTF
>TRBJ2-3|.|.|TRBV7-2
TGTGCCAGCAGACCAGGTGGGCTGGCTTTAGGTACGCAGTATTTT
CASRPGGLALGTQYF
>TRBJ2-5|.|.|TRBV7-9
TGTGCCAGCAGCTTAGGTTCGACAGGTGGAGAGACCCAGTACTTC
CASSLGSTGGETQYF
>TRBJ1-2|once|.|TRBV3-1/TRBV3-2
TGTGCCAGCAGCCAAAGGACAGAAGGTAACTATGGCTACACCTTC
CASSQRTEGNYGYTF
>TRBJ2-1|.|TRBD2|TRBV11-3
TGTGCCAGCAGCCTAGGGCAGCTAGCGGGGATCAATGAGCAGTTCTTC
CASSLGQLAGINEQFF
>TRBJ2-7|.|.|TRBV9
TGTGCCAGCAGCGTAGGTTCAGAATACTCCTACGAGCAGTACTTC
CASSVGSEYSYEQYF
>TRBJ2-7|.|.|TRBV2
TGTGCCAGCACCCCGGACATTAGCTCCTACGAGCAGTACTTC
CASTPDISSYEQYF